This T cell receptor beta chain comes out of a study of blood T cell repertoires in COVID-19. Study at large: Acute-phase and convalescent COVID-19 samples originated in the United States, Italy and Spain.

Participants' own reports of clinical history determined their cohort assignment. The trim removed 4 bases at V and 3 bases at J, leaving 8 bases unmatched. Germline CDR1 is PRHDT and CDR2 is FYEKMQ (reference sequence). There are 16 residues in the CDR3. The method was immunoSEQ multiplex PCR; TCRdb's version includes in-frame clones alone and lacks a portion of them. In the table there are 200,000 to 250,000 clones, almost 90% of which are singletons. Sequenced material: PBMCs or T cells enriched from blood (not recorded which). The rearrangement links TRBV13 to TRBJ2-3, with 9 bases identical to TRBD2. This TCR came from a woman in her fifties or sixties with acute COVID-19. The CDR3 region has the DNA TGTGCCAGCAGCTCCCTGCGGGAGGGTTGGACAGATACGCAGTATTTT. Encoded protein: CASSSLREGWTDTQYF.